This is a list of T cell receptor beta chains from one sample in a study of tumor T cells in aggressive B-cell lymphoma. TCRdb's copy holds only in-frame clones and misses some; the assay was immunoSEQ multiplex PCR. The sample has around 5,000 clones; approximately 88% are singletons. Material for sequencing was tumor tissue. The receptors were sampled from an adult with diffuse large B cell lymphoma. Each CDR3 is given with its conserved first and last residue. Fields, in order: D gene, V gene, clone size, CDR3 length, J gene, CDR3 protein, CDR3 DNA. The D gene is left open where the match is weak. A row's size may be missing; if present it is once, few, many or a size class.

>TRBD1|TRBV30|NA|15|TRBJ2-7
CAWSRDRPSSYEQYF
TGTGCCTGGAGTCGGGACAGACCAAGTTCCTACGAGCAGTACTTC
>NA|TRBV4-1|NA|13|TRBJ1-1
CASSQGLYGEAFF
TGCGCCAGCAGCCAAGGACTTTACGGTGAAGCTTTCTTT
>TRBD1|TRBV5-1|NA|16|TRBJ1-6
CASSPGQGSYNSPLHF
TGCGCCAGCAGCCCCGGACAGGGGTCCTATAATTCACCCCTCCACTTT
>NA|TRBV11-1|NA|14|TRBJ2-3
CASSWDTRTDTQYF
TGTGCCAGCAGCTGGGACACCCGCACAGATACGCAGTATTTT
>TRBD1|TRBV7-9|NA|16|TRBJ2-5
CASSYGQGGPQETQYF
TGTGCCAGCAGCTACGGACAGGGGGGCCCCCAAGAGACCCAGTACTTC
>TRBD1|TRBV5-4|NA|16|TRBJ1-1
CASSGTPGQGNTEAFF
TGTGCCAGCAGCGGTACCCCGGGACAGGGCAACACTGAAGCTTTCTTT
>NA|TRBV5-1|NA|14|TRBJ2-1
CASSLGVASYEQFF
TGCGCCAGCAGCTTGGGAGTAGCCTCCTATGAGCAGTTCTTC
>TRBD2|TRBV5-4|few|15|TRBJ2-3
CASSLTSGGTDTQYF
TGTGCCAGCAGCTTGACTAGCGGGGGAACAGATACGCAGTATTTT
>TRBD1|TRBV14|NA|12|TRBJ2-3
CASSRTGLTQYF
TGTGCCAGCAGCCGGACAGGCCTCACACAGTATTTT
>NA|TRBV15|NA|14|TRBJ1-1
CATSRASPNTEAFF
TGTGCCACCAGCAGAGCTAGTCCGAACACTGAGGCTTTCTTT
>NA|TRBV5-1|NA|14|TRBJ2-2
CASSLSQGGGELFF
TGCGCCAGCAGCTTGTCCCAGGGGGGCGGGGAGCTGTTTTTT
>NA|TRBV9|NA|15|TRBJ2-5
CASSALPTGVETQYF
TGTGCCAGCAGCGCCCTCCCGACAGGTGTGGAGACCCAGTACTTC
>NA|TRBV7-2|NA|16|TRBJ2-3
CASSLEGGTNTDTQYF
TGTGCCAGCAGCTTAGAGGGCGGGACCAACACAGATACGCAGTATTTT
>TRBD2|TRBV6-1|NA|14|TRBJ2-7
CASSEGSGIYEQYF
TGTGCCAGCAGTGAAGGTAGCGGGATCTACGAGCAGTACTTC
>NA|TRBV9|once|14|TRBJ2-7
CASSVGAGDYEQYF
TGTGCCAGCAGCGTAGGGGCAGGTGATTACGAGCAGTACTTC
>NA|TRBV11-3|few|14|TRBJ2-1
CASSPRLGAAEQFF
TGTGCCAGCAGCCCGCGACTAGGGGCTGCTGAGCAGTTCTTC
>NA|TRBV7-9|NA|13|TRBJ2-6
CASSPGGANVLTF
TGTGCCAGCAGCCCCGGGGGGGCCAACGTCCTGACTTTC
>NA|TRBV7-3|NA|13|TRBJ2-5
CASSVTSRETQYF
TGTGCCAGCAGCGTTACTAGTAGGGAGACCCAGTACTTC
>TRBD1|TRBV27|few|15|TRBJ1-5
CASSLDRTSNQPQHF
TGTGCCAGCAGTTTGGACAGGACTAGCAATCAGCCCCAGCATTTT
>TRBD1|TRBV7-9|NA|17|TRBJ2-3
CASSLAGQGTSTDTQYF
TGTGCCAGCAGCTTAGCGGGACAGGGAACTAGCACAGATACGCAGTATTTT
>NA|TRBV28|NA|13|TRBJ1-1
CASSRFAISEAFF
TGTGCCAGCAGTCGGTTTGCGATCTCTGAAGCTTTCTTT
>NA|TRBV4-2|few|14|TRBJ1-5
CASSQENRRQPQHF
TGTGCCAGCAGCCAAGAAAACAGGCGCCAGCCCCAGCATTTT
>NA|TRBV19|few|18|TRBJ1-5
CASKGGNQVFRSNQPQHF
TGTGCCAGTAAAGGAGGTAATCAAGTCTTTCGGAGCAATCAGCCCCAGCATTTT
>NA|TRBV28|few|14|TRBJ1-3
CASSPVRSGNTIYF
TGTGCCAGCAGCCCCGTTCGCTCTGGAAACACCATATATTTT
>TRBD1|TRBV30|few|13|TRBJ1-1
CAWRIQGGTEAFF
TGTGCCTGGAGGATTCAGGGGGGCACTGAAGCTTTCTTT
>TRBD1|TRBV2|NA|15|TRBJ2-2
CASRTDRGVNRELFF
TGTGCCAGCAGAACCGACAGGGGGGTGAACCGGGAGCTGTTTTTT
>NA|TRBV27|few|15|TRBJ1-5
CASSLEGISNQPQHF
TGTGCCAGCAGTCTGGAGGGGATTAGCAATCAGCCCCAGCATTTT
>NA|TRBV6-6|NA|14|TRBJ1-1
CASSFTGRNTEAFF
TGTGCCAGCAGCTTTACAGGGAGGAACACTGAAGCTTTCTTT
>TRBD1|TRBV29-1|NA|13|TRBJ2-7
CSVQGTGGYEQYF
TGCAGCGTCCAAGGGACAGGGGGTTACGAGCAGTACTTC
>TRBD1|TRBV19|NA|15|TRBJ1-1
CASSPLPTGSTEAFF
TGTGCCAGTAGTCCCTTACCGACAGGGTCCACTGAAGCTTTCTTT
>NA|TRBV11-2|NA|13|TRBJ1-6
CASSLVEQSPLHF
TGTGCCAGCAGCTTAGTAGAGCAATCACCCCTCCACTTT
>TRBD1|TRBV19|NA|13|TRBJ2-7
CASSLQGAYEQYF
TGTGCCAGTAGCCTACAGGGGGCCTACGAGCAGTACTTC
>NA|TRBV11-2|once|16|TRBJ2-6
CASSKRDRTGANVLTF
TGTGCCAGCAGCAAACGTGACAGGACTGGGGCCAACGTCCTGACTTTC